This T cell receptor beta chain was recovered during a study of OX40 agonist ivuxolimab in advanced cancers. Study in general: Hepatocellular carcinoma, melanoma, renal cell or head and neck cancer occurred in dose-escalation patients.

Data came from immunoSEQ multiplex PCR; TCRdb stores just in-frame clones and leaves some out. Here the sample spans around 39,000 clones, roughly 86% being singletons. The length of the CDR3 is 17 residues. The trim removed 0 bases at V and 0 bases at J, leaving 4 bases unmatched. Germline loops: CDR1 SGHAT, CDR2 FQNNGV. The receptor was isolated from an adult with an advanced solid tumor such as melanoma, head and neck, liver or kidney cancer. The chain employs TRBV11-2 and TRBJ2-5; 10 bases fit TRBD2. Sequencing used CD4+ or CD8+ T cells sorted from blood, obtained in a trial of the OX40 agonist ivuxolimab. The DNA of the CDR3 is TGTGCCAGCAGCTTAGAAGGAGCGGGGGGGTACCAAGAGACCCAGTACTTC. Its translation: CASSLEGAGGYQETQYF.